Each of the 18 T cell receptor beta chains below was sequenced from the same sample in a study of response to subunit inactivated influenza vaccine. A single record per CDR3 protein comes from TCRdb applying MiXCR to the RT-PCR reads. The sample shows hundreds of thousands of distinct CDR3 sequences, under 20% of them seen only once. The source material was PBMCs from blood, sampled 4 to 6 days after vaccination. The receptor source for this set is a man in his forties or fifties who received an inactivated influenza vaccine.

This clonotype turned up a few times. This chain joins TRBV7-9 and TRBJ1-5, with D perhaps matching TRBD1 (5 bases). Trimming removed 1 base at V and 1 base at J, with 14 bases between. Germline assignment: CDR1 SEHNR and CDR2 FQNEAQ (reference sequence). This CDR3 has 17 residues. The CDR3 bases are TGTGCCAGCAGCTTAGATTGGGGGAGACGAAGCAATCAGCCCCAGCATTTT. It encodes CASSLDWGRRSNQPQHF.

This clonotype has just a few counts. The V gene is TRBV5-1, the J gene TRBJ2-7; D unclear. CDR1 is SGHRS and CDR2 is YFSETQ in the germline V gene. Trimming shortened V by 0 bases and J by 1 base, and 8 bases separated the two germline ends. This CDR3 region has 14 residues. CDR3 loop: CASSLAAKSYEQYF. The CDR3 bases are TGCGCCAGCAGCTTGGCGGCAAAGTCCTACGAGCAGTACTTC.

The V gene is TRBV19, the J gene TRBJ2-1, with 12 bases that match TRBD1. Germline V CDR1 and CDR2: LNHDA, SQIVND (reference sequence). The length of the CDR3 is 15 residues. V shed 7 bases and J 12 bases; nucleotides not matched to a gene: 13. CDR3 coding DNA: TGTGCCAGTACCCCGGGGACAGGGGGCGAAATGGCGCAGTTCTTC. Translated, it gives CASTPGTGGEMAQFF. The full variable domain, its missing parts supplied by reference TRBV19 and TRBJ2-1, is DGGITQSPKYLFRKEGQNVTLSCEQNLNHDAMYWYRQDPGQGLRLIYYSQIVNDFQKGDIAEGYSVSREKKESFPLTVTSAQKNPTAFYLCASTPGTGGEMAQFFGPGTRLTVL.

This clonotype has only a few counts. The chain recombines TRBV20-1 with TRBJ2-7; D uncertain. V was pared by 7 bases and J by 3 bases, with 10 bases between. CDR1 and CDR2 from the germline V gene are DFQATT and SNEGSKA (reference sequence). The CDR3 spans 11 residues. Written as DNA, the CDR3 is TGCAGTGGAGGTCCCGGCTACGAGCAGTACTTC. This gives the protein CSGGPGYEQYF.

This clonotype was counted between two and nine times. The CDR3: CAGGTGRNYEQYF. CDR3 sequence (DNA): TGTGCCGGAGGGACAGGGCGGAACTACGAGCAGTACTTC. The chain couples TRBV2 to TRBJ2-7; 9 bases fit TRBD1. The germline CDR1 and CDR2 sequences are SNHLY and FYNNEI. CDR3 size: 13 residues. The V and J ends lost 11 bases and 3 bases, in that order; junction bases with no gene match: 8.

This clonotype was seen a few times. The chain joins TRBV5-6 to TRBJ2-7; 11 positions agree with TRBD1. Unmatched junction bases numbered 9, after V lost 4 bases and J lost 6 bases. Germline values: CDR1 SGHDT, CDR2 YYEEEE. This CDR3 spans 15 amino acids. CDR3 DNA sequence: TGTGCCAGCAGCACAACCGGGACAGGGGGGCTCGAGCAGTACTTC. Encoded protein: CASSTTGTGGLEQYF.

J is TRBJ1-5 and V is TRBV6-1; 12 bases are a match to TRBD1. V shed 5 bases, J shed 6 bases, and the junction held 5 bases outside the gene matches. Per germline, CDR1 MNHNS and CDR2 SASEGT. The CDR3 runs to 15 residues. CDR3 DNA sequence: TGTGCCAGCAGTCCGGGACAGGGGGCAAGTCAGCCCCAGCATTTT. Protein sequence: CASSPGQGASQPQHF.

The chain carries TRBV27 and TRBJ2-2, with 9 bases matching TRBD1. The germline CDR1 and CDR2 sequences are MNHEY and SMNVEV (reference sequence). The junction had 7 bases not matched to a gene; V was cut back by 0 bases and J by 5 bases. CDR3 length: 17 residues. CDR3 in DNA: TGTGCCAGCAGTTTATCTCTCGGACAGGGGAGGACCGGGGAGCTGTTTTTT. This translates into CASSLSLGQGRTGELFF.

This clonotype came up many times. The rearrangement uses TRBV5-6 and TRBJ2-1; TRBD2 might be the D (6 bases). CDR3 length equals 14 residues. Germline CDR1 SGHDT, CDR2 YYEEEE. V was clipped by 7 bases and J by 5 bases, with 16 bases between them. The CDR3 DNA sequence: TGTGCCAGCGGGGGGTTGTCCCGACACAATGAGCAGTTCTTC. This gives the protein CASGGLSRHNEQFF.

This sequence joins TRBV6-5 and TRBJ1-1; 7 bases fit TRBD1. V was clipped by 0 bases and J by 10 bases; unmatched bases: 14. Germline V gene lookup returns CDR1 MNHEY and CDR2 SVGAGI. The CDR3 is 16 amino acids. This chain's CDR3 is CASSYSVTGAYRGAFF. The DNA for the CDR3 is TGTGCCAGCAGTTACTCGGTCACAGGGGCCTATCGCGGAGCTTTCTTT.

The chain uses TRBV7-9 and TRBJ1-4; no clear D gene. With 2 bases removed from V and 0 bases from J, the gap between germline ends came to 7 bases. The CDR3 contains 15 residues. Germline CDR1 SEHNR, CDR2 FQNEAQ (reference sequence). For the CDR3, the DNA is TGTGCCAGCAGCTTATCGCAGACAACTAATGAAAAACTGTTTTTT. Its translation is CASSLSQTTNEKLFF.

J is TRBJ2-1 and V is TRBV9; 12 bases agree with TRBD2. V lost 3 bases, J lost 5 bases, and 12 bases stayed unmatched. From germline, CDR1 is SGDLS and CDR2 YYNGEE. This CDR3 is built from 18 residues. The CDR3: CASSARGGLAGWDNEQFF. The CDR3 DNA follows: TGTGCCAGCAGCGCGAGGGGGGGACTAGCGGGTTGGGACAATGAGCAGTTCTTC.

With respect to this clonotype: This may arise from a read error, as a much more abundant clone is one base away. V is TRBV28 and J is TRBJ1-1; D not resolved. Germline V gene sequence: CDR1 MDHEN, CDR2 SYDVKM. This CDR3 is 14 amino acids long. Here the CDR3 reads CASSLHSMNTGAFF. The DNA for the CDR3 is TGTGCCAGCAGTTTACACAGCATGAACACTGGAGCTTTCTTT.

This clonotype was recorded a few times. The V gene is TRBV28, the J gene TRBJ2-5; 7 nucleotides line up with TRBD1. The CDR3 is 14 residues long. The trim removed 4 bases at V and 5 bases at J, leaving 7 bases unmatched. The germline gives CDR1 MDHEN, CDR2 SYDVKM. CDR3 sequence: CASSSPGQTETQYF. In nucleotides, the CDR3 is TGTGCCAGCAGTTCACCGGGACAGACGGAGACCCAGTACTTC.

The V call is TRBV24-1, the J call TRBJ1-2; D is unclear. This CDR3 contains 14 residues. CDR1 is KGHDR, CDR2 SFDVKD, per germline. Trimming cost V 4 bases and J 5 bases, with 13 bases left between them. The CDR3 protein is CATSDPDASYGYTF. The CDR3 DNA reads as TGTGCCACCAGTGACCCGGACGCCTCGTATGGCTACACCTTC.

This clonotype was recorded once. One end of the junction does not line up with germline, which may come from a read error. The CDR3 protein is CASSHSAGVPFSYNEQFF. The CDR3 DNA reads TGTGCCAGCAGTCACTCCGCAGGGGTCCCTTTCTCCTACAATGAGCAGTTCTTC. The chain combines TRBV6-2 or TRBV6-3 with TRBJ2-1; perhaps TRBD1 as D (6 bases). The CDR3 extends over 18 amino acids. The V gene's germline CDR1 is MNHEY and CDR2 SVGEGT.

The chain is built from TRBV5-8 and TRBJ2-2; D is uncertain. The germline gives CDR1 SGHTS, CDR2 YDEGEE. V lost 6 bases and J lost 8, with 11 bases in between. The CDR3 sequence is 12 residues long. CDR3 sequence reads: CASTNRLGELFF. The CDR3 nucleotides are TGTGCCAGCACCAACCGGTTAGGGGAGCTGTTTTTT.

V is TRBV10-3 and J is TRBJ1-5, with 8 bases lining up with TRBD1. J gave up 1 base and V 10 bases, and 9 bases lay outside the gene matches. Germline CDR1 ENHRY, CDR2 SYGVKD. The CDR3 runs to 15 residues. Here the CDR3 reads CATRGQGGSNQPQHF. For the CDR3, the DNA is TGTGCCACCCGCGGACAGGGAGGAAGCAATCAGCCCCAGCATTTT.